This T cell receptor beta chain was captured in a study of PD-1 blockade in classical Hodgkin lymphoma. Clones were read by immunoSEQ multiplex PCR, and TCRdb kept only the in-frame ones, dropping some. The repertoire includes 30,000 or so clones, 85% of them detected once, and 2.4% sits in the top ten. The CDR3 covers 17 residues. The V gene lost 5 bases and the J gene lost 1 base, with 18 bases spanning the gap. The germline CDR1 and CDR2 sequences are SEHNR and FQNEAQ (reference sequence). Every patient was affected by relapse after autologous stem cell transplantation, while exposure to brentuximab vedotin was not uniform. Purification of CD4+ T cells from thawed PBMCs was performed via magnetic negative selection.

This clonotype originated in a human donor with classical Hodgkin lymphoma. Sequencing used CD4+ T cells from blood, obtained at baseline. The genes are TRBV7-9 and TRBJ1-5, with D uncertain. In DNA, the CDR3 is TGTGCCAGCAGCGCCGGGCGGCTCGGTCAGAGCAATCAGCCCCAGCATTTT. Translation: CASSAGRLGQSNQPQHF.